The sequence of this TCR beta chain was determined in a study of Graves' ophthalmopathy and Graves' hyperthyroidism (dated by TCRdb to the late 2010s). Turning to the overall study: Peripheral blood samples were taken at the time of initial diagnosis, before any treatment was given. To explore V-J signatures distinguishing ophthalmopathy from hyperthyroidism, a discovery set of roughly 98 patients (around 44 ophthalmopathy, 55 to 60 stable hyperthyroidism) was enrolled. In total, 135 blood samples were TCR-sequenced: 40 to 45 ophthalmopathy, some 75 hyperthyroidism and some 17 hyperthyroidism-to-ophthalmopathy patients. An independent validation cohort comprised fewer than 20 hyperthyroidism patients and 15 to 17 patients who later progressed from hyperthyroidism to ophthalmopathy. In over 5 hyperthyroidism patients, the T-cell repertoire of thyroid tissue was compared with the T-cell repertoire of blood. After sampling, hyperthyroidism patients received methimazole starting at 30 mg daily, and ophthalmopathy patients received high-dose intravenous methylprednisolone. To tell Graves' ophthalmopathy apart from Graves' hyperthyroidism, and to predict which patients would progress to ophthalmopathy, the study relied on TCR beta repertoire signatures. Study-wide conclusions, independent of this receptor: The 13-signature model separated ophthalmopathy from stable hyperthyroidism with 85% to 90% sensitivity and approximately 81% specificity in cross-validation, and 80%/75% in the test set. Sample size was not statistically predetermined, and group allocation was not concealed from the investigators. In validation, the model predicted ophthalmopathy progression with about 64% sensitivity and around 72% specificity; fewer than 15 predicted patients were CT-confirmed with GO in a median of approximately 6.2 months. Most expanded thyroid clonotypes with a frequency above 0.001 also appeared in blood, which suggests that blood repertoires may reflect the immune response in the thyroid.

Taken from the germline V gene, the CDR1 and CDR2 loops are MDHEN and SYDVKM. The CDR3, cysteine through phenylalanine, is 15 amino acids long. Only the CDR3 region is kept as DNA, spanning 45 bases read in frame from base 1. V loses 5 bases, J loses 4 bases, and the germline ends lie 17 bases apart. TCR beta CDR3 regions were amplified from RNA transcripts for repertoire sequencing. A first-round RT-PCR used HTBI primers with the Qiagen OneStep RT-PCR kit, followed by a second-round multiplex PCR, size selection and purification. Libraries were sequenced on an Illumina HiSeq2000 using paired-end 100 bp reads. Turning to the authors' computational methods: SOAPnuke was used to process the reads, throwing out any read that had adapters, had uncalled bases, had a mean Phred below 15, or lacked an exact constant-primer or identifier match. COPE v1.2.5 was used to merge the high-quality paired reads. Each unique nucleotide sequence was treated as a clonotype, and MiTCR v1.1 was used to align the clonotypes to the IMGT TRB V, D and J references. Only V-J combinations with frequency above 0.0001 were analysed, covering 99.2% of repertoires. A TCR clonal expansion and chaos score per V-J combination was defined as the ratio of F50 clonal expansion to chaos observed in the TCRdist matrix. Features were reduced by Welch's t-statistics and random forest to around 14 V-J combinations, which fed a naive Bayes classifier. The Morisita-Horn index was used to measure how similar the thyroid and blood repertoires were. The raw public reads went through TCRdb reprocessing: fastp at Q25, MiXCR clone calling, in-frame beta chains kept. Each entry merges the rows of one CDR3 protein and shows their most common DNA and genes. Here the V and J calls rest on TCRdb's processing, not on the authors' analysis. In all, the sample holds under 350,000 distinct CDR3 sequences, and roughly 17% of those were seen once. The ten largest clonotypes hold roughly an eighth of the sample.

This clonotype has ten or more counts. Its antigen is not yet known. Nothing much larger sits one base from this clone, and base qualities are not available. Ophthalmopathy patients had moderately to severely active disease, Clinical Activity Score of at least 3, NOSPECS grade of at least 4, and disease duration under 3 months. Patients were excluded if they had other autoimmune diseases, uncontrolled infections, pregnancy or lactation. Clinical symptoms, serum thyroxine, TRAb, thyroid ultrasound and orbital computed tomography formed the basis of the diagnosis. Ficoll-Paque density gradient centrifugation was used to isolate PBMCs from approximately 10 ml of fresh peripheral blood. Trizol reagent was used to extract the total RNA, and its quality was then checked on an Agilent 2100 Bioanalyzer.

The sequence was obtained from an adult man with Graves' ophthalmopathy. Here the chain combines TRBV28 and TRBJ1-1, and possibly TRBD1, on 6 matching bases. Material for sequencing was peripheral blood. Here the CDR3 is given as CASSPPTGPFTEAFF. The nucleotide sequence is TGTGCCAGCAGTCCCCCCACAGGGCCGTTCACTGAAGCTTTCTTT.